The 31 T cell receptor beta chains given below trace back to one sample, sequenced in a study of OX40 agonist ivuxolimab in advanced cancers. Here immunoSEQ multiplex PCR was the method, and the copy in TCRdb shows in-frame clones only, minus some. The table includes about 69,000 clones, around 90% detected once. The material sequenced was CD4+ or CD8+ T cells sorted from blood, taken in a trial of the OX40 agonist ivuxolimab. The source of these receptors is an adult with an advanced solid tumor such as melanoma, head and neck, liver or kidney cancer.

V usage is TRBV5-1 and J usage is TRBJ2-7, with 10 bases fitting TRBD2. Germline CDR1 SGHRS, CDR2 YFSETQ. The V gene end was trimmed by 4 bases and the J gene end by 5 bases; junction bases not matched to a gene: 12. The CDR3 extends over 16 amino acids. CDR3 coding DNA: TGCGCCAGCAGCCCGAGAGCTAGCGGGAGTTCCAACGAGCAGTACTTC. The encoded protein is CASSPRASGSSNEQYF. Full variable domain (missing parts from reference TRBV5-1 and TRBJ2-7): KAGVTQTPRYLIKTRGQQVTLSCSPISGHRSVSWYQQTPGQGLQFLFEYFSETQRNKGNFPGRFSGRQFSNSRSEMNVSTLELGDSALYLCASSPRASGSSNEQYFGPGTRLTVT.

V gene TRBV10-1 combines with J gene TRBJ1-1; no firm D call. Germline V lookup: CDR1 WNHNN, CDR2 SYGVQD (reference sequence). V was pared by 7 bases and J by 1 base, with 7 bases between. The CDR3 contains 12 residues. The CDR3 protein is CASKTPNTEAFF. Here the CDR3 DNA reads TGCGCCAGCAAGACACCGAACACTGAAGCTTTCTTT.

V is TRBV6-6 and J is TRBJ1-5; 10 positions agree with TRBD1. After removal of 6 bases from V and 2 bases from J, the junction contained 7 bases not matched to a gene. Germline lookup yields CDR1 MNHNY and CDR2 SVGAGI (reference sequence). The CDR3 contains 16 residues. CDR3 amino acids: CASRMTGGVGNQPQHF. The CDR3 nucleotides read TGTGCCAGCAGGATGACAGGGGGCGTTGGCAATCAGCCCCAGCATTTT.

V and J are TRBV5-1 and TRBJ1-1, with 9 bases fitting TRBD1. Germline CDR1 reads SGHRS; CDR2 reads YFSETQ. The CDR3 totals 15 residues. The junction had 8 bases not matched to a gene; V was cut back by 3 bases and J by 5 bases. Written as DNA, the CDR3 is TGCGCCAGCAGCTCCCCCGGGACAGGGCATACTGAAGCTTTCTTT. It is translated as CASSSPGTGHTEAFF.

V and J are TRBV18 and TRBJ2-3; the D gene is possibly TRBD1 (5 bases). Germline CDR1 is KGHSH and CDR2 is LQKENI. V lost 3 bases to trimming and J lost 6 bases, with 10 bases between them. CDR3 length equals 13 residues. The CDR3 DNA is TGTGCCAGCTCACCGGGGCCGAGGGATACGCAGTATTTT. As protein: CASSPGPRDTQYF.

The chain carries TRBV18 and TRBJ2-5; a weak D match, TRBD1 (6 bases). CDR1 is KGHSH, CDR2 LQKENI, per germline. CDR3 length equals 15 residues. V shed 3 bases and J shed 5 bases, with 16 bases lying between them. The CDR3 sequence: CASSPLDQGMETQYF. As DNA, the CDR3 is TGTGCCAGCTCACCGTTAGACCAGGGGATGGAGACCCAGTACTTC.

The chain is built from TRBV28 and TRBJ1-5, with D possibly being TRBD1 (5 bases). The CDR3 length is 16 residues. The ends were cut back, 4 bases at V and 2 bases at J, with 15 bases in the middle. From germline, CDR1 is MDHEN and CDR2 SYDVKM. CDR3 sequence: CASSSGTRGGNQPQHF. The CDR3 DNA reads as TGTGCCAGCAGTTCCGGGACGCGAGGAGGCAATCAGCCCCAGCATTTT.

The chain uses TRBV29-1 and TRBJ2-4, with TRBD1 matching 9 bases. Germline assignment: CDR1 SQVTM and CDR2 ANQGSEA. J gave up 9 bases and V 7 bases, and 7 bases lay outside the gene matches. The CDR3 sequence is 12 residues long. The CDR3 is CSAHRQGGIQYF. CDR3 coding DNA: TGCAGCGCTCACCGACAGGGGGGCATTCAGTACTTC.

The chain carries TRBV29-1 and TRBJ2-7, with 14 bases lining up with TRBD2. There are 16 residues in the CDR3. The V gene's germline CDR1 is SQVTM and CDR2 ANQGSEA. With 8 bases clipped from V and 4 bases from J, the junction kept 13 bases outside the gene matches. The CDR3 bases are TGCAGCCTCCTTGGGACTAGCGGGAGCCCCCCTTACGAGCAGTACTTC. Amino acid sequence: CSLLGTSGSPPYEQYF.

For this clone: The sample has other DNA sequences that encode this CDR3 too. The V gene is TRBV7-2, the J gene TRBJ2-5, with no clear D. V lost 1 base to trimming and J lost 5 bases, with 5 bases between them. The CDR3 sequence is 12 residues long. Germline values: CDR1 SGHTA, CDR2 FQGNSA. CDR3 nucleotide sequence: TGTGCCAGCAGCTTAGTCCGGGAGACCCAGTACTTC. This codes for CASSLVRETQYF.

This clone has only a few counts. This chain links TRBV7-9 with TRBJ1-2; no clear D. CDR1 SEHNR and CDR2 FQNEAQ come from the germline V gene (reference sequence). This CDR3 region has 14 residues. Trimming pared 3 bases from V and 4 bases from J, leaving 12 bases between. The CDR3 region is CASSFPVPVYGYTF. Here the CDR3 DNA reads TGTGCCAGCAGCTTTCCCGTGCCAGTCTATGGCTACACCTTC. Looking up the rest from reference TRBV7-9 and TRBJ1-2 gives the full variable domain: DTGVSQNPRHKITKRGQNVTFRCDPISEHNRLYWYRQTLGQGPEFLTYFQNEAQLEKSRLLSDRFSAERPKGSFSTLEIQRTEQGDSAMYLCASSFPVPVYGYTFGSGTRLTVV.

This chain uses TRBV7-2 with TRBJ2-7; D tentatively fits TRBD1 or TRBD2 (5 bases each). CDR3 size: 15 residues. Germline V gives CDR1 SGHTA, CDR2 FQGNSA. The V gene lost 1 base and the J gene lost 4 bases, with 14 bases spanning the gap. The CDR3 protein is CASSLDRDVIYEQYF. Written as DNA, the CDR3 is TGTGCCAGCAGCTTAGATCGGGACGTTATTTACGAGCAGTACTTC.

The V gene is TRBV7-9, the J gene TRBJ2-5; 7 bases map to TRBD2. The ends lost 1 base at V and 4 bases at J; junction bases unmatched: 3. The CDR3 has 14 residues. Germline assignment: CDR1 SEHNR and CDR2 FQNEAQ (reference sequence). The CDR3 here is CASSLGGGVETQYF. CDR3 nucleotides: TGTGCCAGCAGCTTAGGGGGGGGAGTAGAGACCCAGTACTTC.

Worth noting for this clone: The junction departs from germline at one end; a sequencing error may be responsible. The V gene is TRBV5-1, the J gene TRBJ2-1; 12 bases are a match to TRBD2. The CDR3 totals 14 residues. From germline, CDR1 is SGHRS and CDR2 YFSETQ. The CDR3 spells CASSLWTSGTDRVF. As DNA, the CDR3 is TGCGCCAGCAGCCTCTGGACTAGCGGGACGGACCGAGTCTTC.

The rearrangement links TRBV7-9 to TRBJ2-7; D unresolved. The CDR3 spans 14 residues. CDR1 SEHNR and CDR2 FQNEAQ come from the germline V gene (reference sequence). V dropped 2 bases and J dropped 0 bases, with 8 bases sitting between them. CDR3 in DNA: TGTGCCAGCAGCTTAAGCGCAACCTCCTACGAGCAGTACTTC. Translated: CASSLSATSYEQYF.

The chain couples TRBV11-1 to TRBJ1-1; D unresolved. V was pared by 4 bases and J by 5 bases, with 17 bases between. Germline CDR1 reads SGHAT; CDR2 reads FQDESV (reference sequence). The CDR3 runs to 15 residues. The CDR3 loop is CASSWAWAGGTEAFF. CDR3 bases: TGTGCCAGCAGCTGGGCCTGGGCAGGAGGAACTGAAGCTTTCTTT.

A few counts support this clone. The chain combines TRBV11-2 with TRBJ1-1; D is ambiguous. The V gene's germline CDR1 is SGHAT and CDR2 FQNNGV. The V end was cut by 2 bases, the J end by 3 bases, with 7 bases between. This CDR3 comprises 13 residues. CDR3 nucleotide sequence: TGTGCCAGCAGCTTAAGGATAGACACTGAAGCTTTCTTT. Translation gives CASSLRIDTEAFF.

The chain is built from TRBV7-9 and TRBJ1-5; D gene unclear. The CDR3 is made up of 17 amino acids. V was shortened by 5 bases and J by 2 bases, with 19 bases between the two germline ends. CDR1 and CDR2 (germline): SEHNR, FQNEAQ (reference sequence). The CDR3 bases are TGTGCCAGCAGCCCGGACTATAGTGGGAGACGCAATCAGCCCCAGCATTTT. It is translated as CASSPDYSGRRNQPQHF.

The chain uses TRBV19 and TRBJ2-7; D might be TRBD1 or TRBD2, each matching 7 bases. CDR1 is LNHDA, CDR2 SQIVND, per germline (reference sequence). The V end was cut by 5 bases, the J end by 5 bases, with 10 bases between. This CDR3 has 12 residues. CDR3 amino acids: CASSSGGDEQYF. For the CDR3, the DNA is TGTGCCAGTAGTTCAGGGGGGGACGAGCAGTACTTC.

The V call is TRBV2, the J call TRBJ1-5; TRBD1 matches 9 bases. Germline V gene lookup returns CDR1 SNHLY and CDR2 FYNNEI. V lost 6 bases to trimming and J lost 4 bases; unmatched junction nucleotides: 4. The CDR3 has 14 amino acids. The CDR3 DNA is TGTGCCAGCAGCCCGGGACAGGGTAATCAGCCCCAGCATTTT. Translated: CASSPGQGNQPQHF.

This clone was recorded a few times. The gene calls are TRBV7-3 and TRBJ2-3; D possibly corresponds to TRBD1 (6 bases). The CDR3 consists of 15 residues. Per the germline V gene, CDR1 is SGHTA and CDR2 is FQGTGA. V lost 2 bases and J 0 bases, leaving 9 bases between the germline ends. The CDR3 nucleotides read TGTGCCAGCAGCTTACAGGGGCCTAGCACAGATACGCAGTATTTT. It codes for CASSLQGPSTDTQYF.

The V call is TRBV5-6, the J call TRBJ2-7; 7 bases are a match to TRBD1. The CDR3 covers 16 residues. Germline V gene sequence: CDR1 SGHDT, CDR2 YYEEEE. V dropped 4 bases and J dropped 1; count of bases not matched to a gene: 11. Here the CDR3 DNA reads TGTGCCAGCAGCCACACCTCCGGGACAGCTTCCTACGAGCAGTACTTC. Amino acids: CASSHTSGTASYEQYF. The full variable domain, completed using reference TRBV5-6 and TRBJ2-7, is DAGVTQSPTHLIKTRGQQVTLRCSPKSGHDTVSWYQQALGQGPQFIFQYYEEEERQRGNFPDRFSGHQFPNYSSELNVNALLLGDSALYLCASSHTSGTASYEQYFGPGTRLTVT.

The chain joins TRBV5-1 to TRBJ2-5, with TRBD1 as a possible D gene (5 bases). The DNA end lines up better with TRBJ2-7; the J call may be wrong. Germline CDR1 and CDR2: SGHRS and YFSETQ. CDR3 length: 14 residues. CDR3 nucleotide sequence: TGCGCCAGCAGCTCTCAAACAGGTTCCTACGAGCAGTACTTC. Its translation is CASSSQTGSYEQYF.

This chain joins TRBV9 and TRBJ2-1; 8 nucleotides match TRBD2. CDR1 is SGDLS, CDR2 YYNGEE, per germline. CDR3 size: 15 residues. V lost 0 bases and J lost 4; bases outside the gene matches: 3. CDR3 in amino acids: CASSVGSGMYNEQFF. In DNA form, the CDR3 reads TGTGCCAGCAGCGTAGGTAGCGGGATGTACAATGAGCAGTTCTTC.

The chain joins TRBV28 to TRBJ1-2, with D unclear. The CDR3 sequence is 14 residues long. Per the germline V gene, CDR1 is MDHEN and CDR2 is SYDVKM. Trimming took off 6 bases at V and 3 bases at J, with 14 bases between the two ends. Here the CDR3 DNA reads TGTGCCAGCAGCCGCACAGAGGGAGACTATGGCTACACCTTC. It codes for CASSRTEGDYGYTF.

V gene TRBV9 combines with J gene TRBJ1-3; D remains ambiguous. There are 18 residues in the CDR3. V dropped 0 bases and J dropped 1 base, with 17 bases sitting between them. CDR1 and CDR2 (germline): SGDLS, YYNGEE. The chain's CDR3 is CASSVDPRRKLSGNTIYF. The CDR3, as DNA: TGTGCCAGCAGCGTAGATCCCCGGCGGAAACTTTCTGGAAACACCATATATTTT.

CDR3 bases: TGTGCCAGTAGACAGGGGCTAGCGGGAGCTACGAACACCGGGGAGCTGTTTTTT. As protein: CASRQGLAGATNTGELFF. The V gene is TRBV19, the J gene TRBJ2-2, with 10 bases lining up with TRBD2. Trimming took 6 bases from V and 0 from J; bases not matched to a gene: 10. From germline, CDR1 is LNHDA and CDR2 SQIVND (reference sequence). The CDR3 is made up of 18 amino acids.

The chain uses TRBV14 and TRBJ2-7; 9 bases align to TRBD2. Trimming at V came to 5 bases and at J to 2 bases, leaving 7 bases not matched to a gene. The CDR3 totals 15 residues. Germline assignment: CDR1 SGHDN and CDR2 FVKESK. As DNA, the CDR3 is TGTGCCAGCAGCTATCGTTCTAGCGGGACCTACGAGCAGTACTTC. Amino acids: CASSYRSSGTYEQYF.

Note on this clone: The sample has other DNA sequences that encode this CDR3 too. The chain couples TRBV7-3 to TRBJ1-1, with unresolved D. Germline CDR1 SGHTA, CDR2 FQGTGA. The CDR3 sequence is 13 residues long. V was clipped by 5 bases and J by 1 base, with 8 bases between them. The CDR3 coding sequence is TGTGCCAGCAGCCTGCAGGAGAACACTGAAGCTTTCTTT. It encodes CASSLQENTEAFF.

The genes are TRBV11-2 and TRBJ2-1, with TRBD2 identical over 8 bases. The CDR3 is 16 amino acids. The J segment lost 3 bases and the V segment lost 6 bases, leaving 10 bases of the junction unmatched. Germline CDR1 SGHAT, CDR2 FQNNGV. CDR3 sequence: CASRVSGRRLYNEQFF. The CDR3 DNA sequence: TGTGCCAGCAGGGTCAGCGGGAGACGCCTCTACAATGAGCAGTTCTTC.

This clone was seen a few times. V and J are TRBV11-3 and TRBJ2-3; D is unclear. Germline V gene lookup returns CDR1 SGHNT and CDR2 YENEEA. The CDR3 has 13 residues. V lost 1 base and J lost 2, with 4 bases in between. The CDR3 reads CASSLAITDTQYF. The CDR3 coding sequence is TGTGCCAGCAGCTTAGCGATCACAGATACGCAGTATTTT.